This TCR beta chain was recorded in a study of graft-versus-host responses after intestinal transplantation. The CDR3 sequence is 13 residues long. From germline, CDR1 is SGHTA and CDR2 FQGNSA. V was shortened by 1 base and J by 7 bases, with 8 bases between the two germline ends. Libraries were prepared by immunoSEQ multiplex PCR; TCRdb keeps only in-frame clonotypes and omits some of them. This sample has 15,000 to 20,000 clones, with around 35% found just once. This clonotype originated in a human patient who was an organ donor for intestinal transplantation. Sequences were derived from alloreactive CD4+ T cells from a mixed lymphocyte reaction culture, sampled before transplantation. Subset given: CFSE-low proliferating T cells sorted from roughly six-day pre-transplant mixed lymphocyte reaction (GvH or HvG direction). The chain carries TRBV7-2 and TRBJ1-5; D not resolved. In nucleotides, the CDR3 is TGTGCCAGCAGCTTAGAACGGCAACAGCCCCAGCATTTT. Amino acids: CASSLERQQPQHF.